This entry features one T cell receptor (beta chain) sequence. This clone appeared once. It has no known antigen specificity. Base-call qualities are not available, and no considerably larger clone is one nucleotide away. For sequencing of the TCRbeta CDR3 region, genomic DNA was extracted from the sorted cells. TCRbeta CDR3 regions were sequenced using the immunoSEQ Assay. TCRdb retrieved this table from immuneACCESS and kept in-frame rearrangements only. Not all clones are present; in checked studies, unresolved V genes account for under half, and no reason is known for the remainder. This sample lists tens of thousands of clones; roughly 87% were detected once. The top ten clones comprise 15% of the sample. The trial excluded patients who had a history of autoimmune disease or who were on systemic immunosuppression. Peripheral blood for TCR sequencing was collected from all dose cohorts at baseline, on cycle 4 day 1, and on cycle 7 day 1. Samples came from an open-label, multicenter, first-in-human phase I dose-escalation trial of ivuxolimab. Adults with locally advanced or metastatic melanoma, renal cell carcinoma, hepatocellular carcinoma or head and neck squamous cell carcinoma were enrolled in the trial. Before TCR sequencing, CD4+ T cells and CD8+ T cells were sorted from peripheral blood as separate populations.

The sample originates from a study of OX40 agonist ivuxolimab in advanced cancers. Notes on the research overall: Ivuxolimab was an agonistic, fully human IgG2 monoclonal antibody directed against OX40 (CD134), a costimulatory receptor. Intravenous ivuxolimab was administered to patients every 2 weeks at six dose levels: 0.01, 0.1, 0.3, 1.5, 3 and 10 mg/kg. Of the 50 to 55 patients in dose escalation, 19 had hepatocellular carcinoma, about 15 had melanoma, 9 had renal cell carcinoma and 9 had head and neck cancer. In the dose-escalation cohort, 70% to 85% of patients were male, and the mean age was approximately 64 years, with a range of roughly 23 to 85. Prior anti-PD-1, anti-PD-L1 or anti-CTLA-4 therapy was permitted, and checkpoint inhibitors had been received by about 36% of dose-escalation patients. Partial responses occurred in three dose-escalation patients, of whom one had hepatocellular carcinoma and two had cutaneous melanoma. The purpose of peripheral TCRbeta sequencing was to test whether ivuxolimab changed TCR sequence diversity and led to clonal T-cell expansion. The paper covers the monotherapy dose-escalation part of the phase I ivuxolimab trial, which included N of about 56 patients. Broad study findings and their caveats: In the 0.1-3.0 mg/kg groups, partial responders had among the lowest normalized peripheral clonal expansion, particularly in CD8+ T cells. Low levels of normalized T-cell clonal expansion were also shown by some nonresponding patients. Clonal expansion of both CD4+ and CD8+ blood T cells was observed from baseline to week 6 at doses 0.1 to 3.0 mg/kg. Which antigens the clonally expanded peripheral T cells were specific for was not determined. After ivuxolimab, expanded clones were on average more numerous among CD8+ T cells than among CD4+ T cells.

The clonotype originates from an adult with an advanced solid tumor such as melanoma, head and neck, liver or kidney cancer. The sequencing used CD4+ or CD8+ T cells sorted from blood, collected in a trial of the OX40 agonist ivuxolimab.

The DNA reads as follows: TGCAGTGCCCCCCAGCTCACTGAAGCTTTCTTT. Its translation is CSAPQLTEAFF. The chain is made from TRBV20-1 and TRBJ1-1; the D gene is not confidently resolved. CDR1 and CDR2, looked up from the germline V gene (reference sequence), are DFQATT and SNEGSKA. Trimming at the junction amounts to 6 bases on V and 4 bases on J, and the germline ends lie 9 bases apart. The CDR3 holds 11 amino acids from the cysteine to the phenylalanine. Only CDR3 DNA is held: 33 bases, read in frame from base 1.